The clone carrying this TCR beta chain was picked up many times. TCRdb re-derived calls from the RT-PCR reads in MiXCR, one entry per CDR3 protein. The sample consists of hundreds of thousands of distinct CDR3 sequences, 14% of them appearing once. The length of the CDR3 is 13 residues. With 3 bases removed from V and 6 bases from J, the gap between germline ends came to 12 bases. The chain combines TRBV12-3 or TRBV12-4 with TRBJ2-7; tentatively, D is TRBD2 (5 bases). The receptor comes from a female donor in good health, serving as a healthy control. The sequenced sample consisted of memory CD4+ T cells from blood. The CDR3 loop is CASSFYVGGEQYF. The DNA of the CDR3 is TGTGCCAGCAGTTTTTACGTAGGAGGCGAGCAGTACTTC.